This T cell receptor (beta chain) was recorded in a study of T-cell reconstitution after alpha-beta-depleted transplantation in children. Study-wide results and caveats: Alpha-beta T cells about two months after transplant reportedly derived from several hundred expanded graft clones. TCRbeta diversity was high at day 60 in some patients (a result of surviving recipient T cells and thymic progenitors).

Per germline, CDR1 SGHKS and CDR2 YYEKEE (reference sequence). This CDR3 is built from 17 residues. V lost 4 bases to trimming and J lost 0 bases, with 16 bases between them. This clonotype has at least ten counts. What it binds is unknown. TCRbeta library preparation incorporated unique molecular identifiers. Each CDR3 protein is one row after TCRdb ran MiXCR on the PCR reads. The sample has fewer than 700,000 distinct CDR3 sequences; about 21% are singletons. The clonotype comes from a boy less than two years old who had a stem cell transplant for acute myeloid leukemia, so the T cells may come from the graft donor. Sample: PBMCs, mostly from graft donor cells, taken 360 days after TCRalphabeta/CD19-depleted stem cell transplant. The chain links TRBV5-5 to TRBJ2-2, with a possible D match to TRBD1 (6 bases). The CDR3 loop reads CASSRTLTGSNTGELFF. CDR3 DNA: TGTGCCAGCAGCCGTACCCTTACAGGGTCGAACACCGGGGAGCTGTTTTTT. Drawing the rest from reference TRBV5-5 and TRBJ2-2, the complete variable domain is DAGVTQSPTHLIKTRGQQVTLRCSPISGHKSVSWYQQVLGQGPQFIFQYYEKEERGRGNFPDRFSARQFPNYSSELNVNALLLGDSALYLCASSRTLTGSNTGELFFGEGSRLTVL.